The 7 T cell receptor beta chains presented below share a single source sample, sequenced in a study of T cells in Graves' hyperthyroidism and ophthalmopathy. TCR beta CDR3 regions were amplified from RNA transcripts. With the HTBI primer set, the TCR CDR3 went through a first round of RT-PCR. TCRdb re-called the multiplex PCR reads through MiXCR, storing one row per CDR3 protein. The sample carries 500,000 to 550,000 distinct CDR3 sequences, less than 25% recorded once. Material for sequencing was blood. The source of these receptors is a man younger than 30 with Graves' hyperthyroidism.

This clonotype was counted between two and nine times. A much larger clone lies one base from this, so it may be a read error. The chain has TRBV24-1 and TRBJ1-1; no clear D. The length of the CDR3 is 13 residues. CDR1 is KGHDR and CDR2 is SFDVKD in the germline V gene. V was trimmed by 8 bases and J by 3 bases, leaving 12 bases between them. Here the CDR3 reads CATIGVRDTEAFF. CDR3 nucleotides: TGTGCCACCATAGGTGTTCGGGACACTGAAGCTTTCTTT.

At least ten counts were recorded for this clonotype. The chain couples TRBV7-2 to TRBJ2-7; 9 bases align to TRBD1. The germline CDR1 and CDR2 sequences are SGHTA and FQGNSA. Unmatched junction bases numbered 12, after V lost 4 bases and J lost 5 bases. This CDR3 has 16 residues. CDR3 coding DNA: TGTGCCAGCAGCTCAGCCCCGGGACAGGGCTTCCACGAGCAGTACTTC. This sequence encodes CASSSAPGQGFHEQYF.

This clonotype was seen repeatedly, ten times or more. The V gene is TRBV24-1, the J gene TRBJ1-2, with D perhaps matching TRBD1 (5 bases). The CDR3 contains 12 residues. Germline V gene lookup returns CDR1 KGHDR and CDR2 SFDVKD. Trimming cost V 5 bases and J 2 bases, with 5 bases left between them. The CDR3 loop is CATSAGNYGYTF. CDR3 DNA: TGTGCCACCAGTGCAGGGAACTATGGCTACACCTTC.

The chain uses TRBV5-6 and TRBJ2-5; the match to TRBD2 covers 9 bases. V was clipped by 4 bases and J by 2 bases; unmatched bases: 6. Germline V gives CDR1 SGHDT, CDR2 YYEEEE. The CDR3 loop spans 15 amino acids. The CDR3 loop reads CASSRLAESQETQYF. DNA for the CDR3: TGTGCCAGCAGCAGACTAGCGGAAAGTCAAGAGACCCAGTACTTC.

In DNA, the CDR3 is TGTGCCAGCAGCGTAGGTGGGACATCGAACACTGAAGCTTTCTTT. Encoded protein: CASSVGGTSNTEAFF. The gene calls are TRBV9 and TRBJ1-1; the D gene is possibly TRBD1 (6 bases). The V end was cut by 0 bases, the J end by 1 base, with 10 bases between. From germline, CDR1 is SGDLS and CDR2 YYNGEE. The CDR3 is 15 residues long. The full variable domain, its missing parts supplied by reference TRBV9 and TRBJ1-1, is DSGVTQTPKHLITATGQRVTLRCSPRSGDLSVYWYQQSLDQGLQFLIQYYNGEERAKGNILERFSAQQFPDLHSELNLSSLELGDSALYFCASSVGGTSNTEAFFGQGTRLTVV.

About this clonotype itself: This clone may be a read error of a much larger clone one base away. Because it lacks the conserved phenylalanine or tryptophan at the end, this CDR3 is likely a read error. The V call is TRBV19, the J call TRBJ1-1, with no clear D. The CDR3 sequence is 13 residues long. Trimming removed 5 bases from V and 3 bases from J, with 10 bases in between. Germline V gene data show CDR1 as LNHDA and CDR2 as SQIVND (reference sequence). CDR3 loop: CASSVGMHTEAFY. In DNA form, the CDR3 reads TGTGCCAGTAGTGTGGGGATGCACACTGAAGCTTTCTAT.

This clonotype has ten or more counts. The chain recombines TRBV7-2 with TRBJ1-1, with TRBD1 as a possible D gene (6 bases). The germline V gene encodes CDR1 SGHTA and CDR2 FQGNSA. The CDR3 has 15 amino acids. V was cut by 5 bases and J by 4 bases, with 17 bases left in between. The DNA of the CDR3 is TGTGCCAGCAGCCCCGGGCGGGGGCGAGGCACTGAAGCTTTCTTT. Encoded protein: CASSPGRGRGTEAFF.